This TCR beta chain was recovered during a study of T cells in Graves' hyperthyroidism and ophthalmopathy. Study-wide findings and caveats: Separation of ophthalmopathy from stable hyperthyroidism was achieved by a 13 V-J model. Onset of ophthalmopathy came a median 6.5 months after the model predicted it. Most clonotypes that expanded in the thyroid above 0.001 also showed up in blood.

A remark on this clonotype: Its antigen is as yet unknown.

RNA transcripts provided the source from which TCR beta CDR3 regions were amplified. HTBI primers were used for first-round RT-PCR of the TCR CDR3. Each CDR3 protein gets one entry after TCRdb re-called the multiplex PCR reads with MiXCR. This table holds roughly 570,000 distinct CDR3 sequences, about 43% found once. Germline CDR1 and CDR2: SGDLS and YYNGEE. V lost 4 bases, J lost 3 bases, and 17 bases lay in between. The CDR3 consists of 15 residues. The sample was peripheral blood or thyroid tissue (not recorded which). The TCR comes from an adult woman with Graves' disease, either hyperthyroidism or ophthalmopathy (not recorded which). The chain employs TRBV9 and TRBJ2-7, with TRBD1 as a possible D gene (6 bases). Here the CDR3 DNA reads TGTGCCAGCAGCCCACGAGGGGGACACCTCTACGAGCAGTACTTC. It yields the protein CASSPRGGHLYEQYF.